This TCR beta chain derives from a study of blood T cell repertoires in COVID-19. The CDR3 extends over 18 amino acids. The V gene end was trimmed by 6 bases and the J gene end by 1 base; junction bases not matched to a gene: 11. Germline-derived CDR1 and CDR2 are MDHEN and SYDVKM. Original methodology: How many nucleated cells were present was estimated from reference gene primer amplification. Method: immunoSEQ multiplex PCR; TCRdb's copy keeps in-frame clones and lacks some. The D gene and trimming were derived from the DNA, and the V and J assignments and clone size from that table. This sample has 95,000 to 150,000 clones, with approximately 90% found just once.

Sequencing was performed on peripheral blood. The chain uses TRBV28 and TRBJ2-6; 8 nucleotides match TRBD1. This TCR was recovered from a woman of 80 years or more with acute or convalescent COVID-19. CDR3 in DNA: TGTGCCAGCAGCCCACCAGGACAGGGCACTTCTGGGGCCAACGTCCTGACTTTC. This encodes CASSPPGQGTSGANVLTF.